This T cell receptor (beta chain) originates from a study of immune evolution from preneoplasia to lung adenocarcinoma. CDR1 is MDHEN and CDR2 is SYDVKM in the germline V gene. Trimming removed 6 bases at V and 3 bases at J, with 21 bases between. This CDR3 spans 16 amino acids. Regarding the study as a whole: Clonality was highest in normal lung, lower in later-stage lesions apparently. From normal lung to invasive adenocarcinoma, top clone frequencies appeared to decrease.

Some clones are missing from TCRdb's copy, which holds only in-frame ones; the method was immunoSEQ multiplex PCR. Here the sample spans 7,000 to 9,000 clones, roughly three quarters being singletons. For this clone: Its specificity is unknown.

Histologic diagnosis was independently verified by two lung pathologists. This chain links TRBV28 with TRBJ2-7; D possibly uses TRBD1 or TRBD2 (6 bases each). The specimen was FFPE adjacent normal lung tissue. The sequence was obtained from a person aged 65 to 79 with lung adenocarcinoma. CDR3 nucleotides: TGTGCCAGCAGCGGAGGGGGTAGCGGAAGCTTCTACGAGCAGTACTTC. Translating gives CASSGGGSGSFYEQYF.